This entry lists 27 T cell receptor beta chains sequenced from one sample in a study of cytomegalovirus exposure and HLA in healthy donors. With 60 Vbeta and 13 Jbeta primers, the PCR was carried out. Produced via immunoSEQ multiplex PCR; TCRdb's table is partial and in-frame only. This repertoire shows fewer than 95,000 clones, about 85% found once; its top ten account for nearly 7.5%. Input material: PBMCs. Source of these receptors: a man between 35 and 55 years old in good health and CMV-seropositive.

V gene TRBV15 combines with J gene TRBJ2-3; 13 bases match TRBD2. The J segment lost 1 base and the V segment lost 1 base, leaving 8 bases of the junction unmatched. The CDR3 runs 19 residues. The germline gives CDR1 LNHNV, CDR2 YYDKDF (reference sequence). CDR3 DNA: TGTGCCACCAGCAGAGGAGGACTAGCGGGGGTTATGGGCACAGATACGCAGTATTTT. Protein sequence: CATSRGGLAGVMGTDTQYF.

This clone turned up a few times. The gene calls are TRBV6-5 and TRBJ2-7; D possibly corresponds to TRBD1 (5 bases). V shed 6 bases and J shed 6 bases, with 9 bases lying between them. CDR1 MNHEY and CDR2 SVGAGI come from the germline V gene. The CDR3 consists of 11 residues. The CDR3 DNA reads TGTGCCAGCAGATCAGGGTGCGAGCAGTACTTC. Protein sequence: CASRSGCEQYF.

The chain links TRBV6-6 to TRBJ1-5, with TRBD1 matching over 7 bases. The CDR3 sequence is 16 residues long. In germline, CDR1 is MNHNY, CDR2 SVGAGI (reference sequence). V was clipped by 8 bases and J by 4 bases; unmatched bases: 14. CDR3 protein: CASAMMMGQQNQPQHF. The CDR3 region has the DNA TGTGCCAGCGCTATGATGATGGGACAGCAAAATCAGCCCCAGCATTTT.

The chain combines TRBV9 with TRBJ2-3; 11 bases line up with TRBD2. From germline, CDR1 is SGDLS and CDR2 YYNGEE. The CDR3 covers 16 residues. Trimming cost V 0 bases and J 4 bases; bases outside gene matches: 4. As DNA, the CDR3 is TGTGCCAGCAGCGTAGTTGCTAGCGGGGGGCCAGATACGCAGTATTTT. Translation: CASSVVASGGPDTQYF.

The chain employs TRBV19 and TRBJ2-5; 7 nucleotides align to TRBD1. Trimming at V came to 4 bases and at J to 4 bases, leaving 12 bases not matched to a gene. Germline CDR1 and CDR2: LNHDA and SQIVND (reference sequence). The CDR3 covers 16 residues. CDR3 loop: CASSSRAGGVRETQYF. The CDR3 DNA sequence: TGTGCCAGTAGTAGTAGGGCAGGGGGAGTACGAGAGACCCAGTACTTC.

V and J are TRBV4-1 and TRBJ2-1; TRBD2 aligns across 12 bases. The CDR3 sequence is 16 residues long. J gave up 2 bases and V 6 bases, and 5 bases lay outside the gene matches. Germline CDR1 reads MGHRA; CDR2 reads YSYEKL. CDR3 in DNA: TGCGCCAGCAGACTTACTAGCGGGAGGACCTACAATGAGCAGTTCTTC. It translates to CASRLTSGRTYNEQFF.

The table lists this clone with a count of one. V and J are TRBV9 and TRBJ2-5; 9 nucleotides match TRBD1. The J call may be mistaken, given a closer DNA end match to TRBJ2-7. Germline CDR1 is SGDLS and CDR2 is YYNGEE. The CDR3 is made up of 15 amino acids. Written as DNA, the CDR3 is TGTGCCAGCAGCCCCCGACAGGGGGTCTCCTACGAGCAGTACTTC. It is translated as CASSPRQGVSYEQYF.

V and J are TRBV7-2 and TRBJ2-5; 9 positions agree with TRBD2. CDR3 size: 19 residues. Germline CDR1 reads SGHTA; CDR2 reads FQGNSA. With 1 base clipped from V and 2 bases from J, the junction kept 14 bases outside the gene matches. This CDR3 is CASSLDPTSGRGGQETQYF. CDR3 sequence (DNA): TGTGCCAGCAGCTTAGACCCCACATCAGGGCGGGGGGGACAAGAGACCCAGTACTTC.

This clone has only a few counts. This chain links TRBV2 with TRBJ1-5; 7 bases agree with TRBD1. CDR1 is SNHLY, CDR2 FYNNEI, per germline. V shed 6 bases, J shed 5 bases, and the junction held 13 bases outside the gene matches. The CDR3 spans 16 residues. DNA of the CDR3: TGTGCCAGCAGAGACAGGGCTCGCGTCGATTATCAGCCCCAGCATTTT. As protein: CASRDRARVDYQPQHF.

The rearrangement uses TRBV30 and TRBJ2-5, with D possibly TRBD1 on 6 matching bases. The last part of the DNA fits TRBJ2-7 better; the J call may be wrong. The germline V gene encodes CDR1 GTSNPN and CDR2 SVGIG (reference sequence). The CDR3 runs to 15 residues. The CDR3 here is CAWSVVPGASYEQYF. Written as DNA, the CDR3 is TGTGCCTGGAGTGTAGTGCCAGGGGCCTCCTACGAGCAGTACTTC.

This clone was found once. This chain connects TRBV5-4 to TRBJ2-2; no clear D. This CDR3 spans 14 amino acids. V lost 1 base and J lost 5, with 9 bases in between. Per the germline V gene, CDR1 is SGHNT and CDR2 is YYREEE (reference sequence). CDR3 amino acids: CASSLRGVTGELFF. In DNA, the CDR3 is TGTGCCAGCAGCTTGAGAGGAGTGACCGGGGAGCTGTTTTTT.

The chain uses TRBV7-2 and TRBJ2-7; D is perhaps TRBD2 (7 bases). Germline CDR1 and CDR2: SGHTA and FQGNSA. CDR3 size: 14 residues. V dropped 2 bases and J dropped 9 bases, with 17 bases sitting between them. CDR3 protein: CASSLIWGGAGQYF. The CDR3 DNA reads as TGTGCCAGCAGCTTAATTTGGGGGGGGGCCGGGCAGTACTTC.

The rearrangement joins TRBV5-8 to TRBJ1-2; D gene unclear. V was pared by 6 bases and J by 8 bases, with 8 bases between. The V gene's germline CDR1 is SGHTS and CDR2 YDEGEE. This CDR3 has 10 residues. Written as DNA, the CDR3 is TGTGCCAGCAAGGTCGGGGGCTACACCTTC. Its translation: CASKVGGYTF.

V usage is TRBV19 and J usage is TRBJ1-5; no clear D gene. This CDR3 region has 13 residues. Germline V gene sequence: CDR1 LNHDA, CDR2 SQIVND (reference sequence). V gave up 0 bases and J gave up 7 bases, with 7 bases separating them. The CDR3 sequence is CASSIDYIQPQHF. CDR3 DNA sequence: TGTGCCAGTAGTATAGACTATATACAGCCCCAGCATTTT.

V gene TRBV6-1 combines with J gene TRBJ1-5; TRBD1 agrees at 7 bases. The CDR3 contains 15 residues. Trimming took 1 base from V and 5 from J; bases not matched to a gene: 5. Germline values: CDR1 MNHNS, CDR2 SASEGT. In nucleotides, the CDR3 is TGTGCCAGCAGTGAAGGGACAGGTTCGTATCAGCCCCAGCATTTT. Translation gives CASSEGTGSYQPQHF.

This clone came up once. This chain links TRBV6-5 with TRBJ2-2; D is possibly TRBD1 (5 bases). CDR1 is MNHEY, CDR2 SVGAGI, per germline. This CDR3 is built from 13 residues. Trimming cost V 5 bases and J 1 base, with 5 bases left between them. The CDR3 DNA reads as TGTGCCAGCAGTACAGGGAACACCGGGGAGCTGTTTTTT. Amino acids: CASSTGNTGELFF.

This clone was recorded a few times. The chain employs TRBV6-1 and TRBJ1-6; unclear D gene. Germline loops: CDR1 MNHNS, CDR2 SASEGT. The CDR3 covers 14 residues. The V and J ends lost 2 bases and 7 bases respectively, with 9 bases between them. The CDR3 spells CASSEILLNSPLHF. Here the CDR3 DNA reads TGTGCCAGCAGTGAAATTCTCTTAAATTCACCCCTCCACTTT.

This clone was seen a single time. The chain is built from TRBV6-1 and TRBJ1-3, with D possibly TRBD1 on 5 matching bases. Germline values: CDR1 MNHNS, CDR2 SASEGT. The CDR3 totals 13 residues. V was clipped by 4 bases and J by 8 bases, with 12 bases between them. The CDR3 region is CASSGLAGHTIYF. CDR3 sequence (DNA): TGTGCCAGCAGTGGGTTGGCAGGGCACACCATATATTTT.

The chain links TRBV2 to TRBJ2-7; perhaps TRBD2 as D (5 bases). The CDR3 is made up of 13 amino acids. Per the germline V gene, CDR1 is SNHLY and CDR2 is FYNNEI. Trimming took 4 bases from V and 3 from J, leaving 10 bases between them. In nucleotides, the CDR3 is TGTGCCAGCAGTGCAGACTACCTCTACGAGCAGTACTTC. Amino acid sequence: CASSADYLYEQYF.

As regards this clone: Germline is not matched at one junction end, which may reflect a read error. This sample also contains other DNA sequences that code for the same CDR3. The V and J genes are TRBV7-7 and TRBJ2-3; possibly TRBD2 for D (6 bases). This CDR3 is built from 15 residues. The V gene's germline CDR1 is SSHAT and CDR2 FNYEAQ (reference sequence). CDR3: CASSFSVAVADTQYF. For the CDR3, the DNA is TGTGCTAGCAGCTTCTCTGTAGCGGTCGCAGATACGCAGTATTTT.

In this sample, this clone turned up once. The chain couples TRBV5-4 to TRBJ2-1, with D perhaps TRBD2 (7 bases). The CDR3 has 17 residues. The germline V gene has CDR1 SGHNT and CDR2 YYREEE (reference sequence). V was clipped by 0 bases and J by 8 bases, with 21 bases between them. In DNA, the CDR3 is TGTGCCAGCAGCTTGGTAGGGAGGGGGGGCCCTTCCGATGAGCAGTTCTTC. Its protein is CASSLVGRGGPSDEQFF.

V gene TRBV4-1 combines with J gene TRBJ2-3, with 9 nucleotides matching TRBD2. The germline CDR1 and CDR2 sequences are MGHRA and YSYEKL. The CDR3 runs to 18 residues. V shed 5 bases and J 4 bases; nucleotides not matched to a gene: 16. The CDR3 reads CASSTGRKGSGRPDTQYF. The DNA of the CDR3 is TGCGCCAGCAGCACCGGTCGTAAGGGTAGCGGGAGACCAGATACGCAGTATTTT.

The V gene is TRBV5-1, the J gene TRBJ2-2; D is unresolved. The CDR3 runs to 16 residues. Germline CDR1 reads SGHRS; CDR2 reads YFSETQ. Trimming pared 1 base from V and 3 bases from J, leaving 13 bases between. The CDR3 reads CASSLTLNTDTGELFF. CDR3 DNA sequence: TGCGCCAGCAGCTTGACCCTAAATACTGACACCGGGGAGCTGTTTTTT.

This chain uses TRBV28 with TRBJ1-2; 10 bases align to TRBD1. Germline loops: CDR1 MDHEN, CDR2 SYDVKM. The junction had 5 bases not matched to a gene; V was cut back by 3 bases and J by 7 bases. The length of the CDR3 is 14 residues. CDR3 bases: TGTGCCAGCAGTTTCGGGACAGGGGCATTTGGCTACACCTTC. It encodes CASSFGTGAFGYTF.

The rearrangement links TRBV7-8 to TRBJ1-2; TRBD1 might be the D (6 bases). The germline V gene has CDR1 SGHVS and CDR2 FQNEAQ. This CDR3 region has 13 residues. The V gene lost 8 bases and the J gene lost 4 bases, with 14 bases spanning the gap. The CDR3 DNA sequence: TGTGCCAGCGGGCAGGGGCAGTTCTATGGCTACACCTTC. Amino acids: CASGQGQFYGYTF.

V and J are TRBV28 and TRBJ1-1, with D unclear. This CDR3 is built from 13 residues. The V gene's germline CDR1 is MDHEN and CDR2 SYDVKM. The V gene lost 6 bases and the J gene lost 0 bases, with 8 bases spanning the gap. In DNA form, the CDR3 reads TGTGCCAGCAGAGGAGAGGTGAACACTGAAGCTTTCTTT. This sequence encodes CASRGEVNTEAFF.

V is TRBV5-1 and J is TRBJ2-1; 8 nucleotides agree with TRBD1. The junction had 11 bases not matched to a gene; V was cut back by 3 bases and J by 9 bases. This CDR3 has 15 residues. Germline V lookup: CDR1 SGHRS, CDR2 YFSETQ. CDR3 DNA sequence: TGCGCCAGCAGCTCATCCCAGGGGGCGCAGGGTGAGCAGTTCTTC. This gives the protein CASSSSQGAQGEQFF.